One sample yielded the 32 T cell receptor beta chains listed below, sequenced in a study of cytomegalovirus exposure and HLA in healthy donors (dated by TCRdb to the late 2010s). The method was the immunoSEQ multiplex PCR assay. For the multiplex PCR, a mixture combining 60 forward primers for TCR Vbeta segments and 13 reverse primers for TCR Jbeta segments was used. The table comes from immuneACCESS by way of TCRdb, which keeps in-frame sequences with V and J called. Part of the clones is missing from these tables; in studies checked, under half for an unresolved V gene and the rest for unknown reasons. The sample table lists roughly 100,000 clones, 76% of them with a count of one. Of the sample, under 20% falls within the top ten clones. The specimen sequenced was PBMCs. The receptors originated from a woman aged 60-75 years in good health and CMV-seropositive.

This chain uses TRBV19 with TRBJ2-2, with TRBD2 as a possible D gene (5 bases). Germline CDR1 and CDR2: LNHDA and SQIVND (reference sequence). This CDR3 has 14 residues. The V gene lost 5 bases and the J gene lost 5 bases, with 12 bases spanning the gap. CDR3 sequence: CASSDREQTGELFF. CDR3 nucleotides: TGTGCCAGTAGTGACCGGGAACAGACCGGGGAGCTGTTTTTT.

The chain couples TRBV4-2 to TRBJ2-5, with D tentatively TRBD1 (5 bases). The J call may be in error: the DNA end matches TRBJ2-7 better. This CDR3 region has 14 residues. Per germline, CDR1 LGHNA and CDR2 YNFKEQ. The CDR3 nucleotides read TGTGCCAGCAGCCACCGACAGAAACCCTACGAGCAGTACTTC. Its protein product is CASSHRQKPYEQYF.

This sequence joins TRBV19 and TRBJ2-5; D is uncertain. The J call is in doubt because the DNA end fits TRBJ2-7 better. The CDR3 contains 14 residues. Germline V gene lookup returns CDR1 LNHDA and CDR2 SQIVND (reference sequence). CDR3 nucleotides: TGTGCCAGTAGTATAGCACCAGGCTCCTACGAGCAGTACTTC. Amino acid sequence: CASSIAPGSYEQYF.

This clone was found a few times. The chain couples TRBV6-5 to TRBJ1-1; D gene ambiguous. CDR1 is MNHEY, CDR2 SVGAGI, per germline. This CDR3 has 13 amino acids. V dropped 2 bases and J dropped 7 bases, with 11 bases sitting between them. CDR3 sequence reads: CASSYEWSGEAFF. DNA for the CDR3: TGTGCCAGCAGTTACGAATGGAGTGGTGAAGCTTTCTTT.

The chain carries TRBV5-1 and TRBJ2-1; 10 bases are a match to TRBD1. The CDR3 contains 12 residues. Germline CDR1 and CDR2: SGHRS and YFSETQ. With V trimmed by 4 bases and J by 14 bases, 6 bases remained unmatched. CDR3 sequence reads: CASSVPGQGKFF. The CDR3 region has the DNA TGCGCCAGCAGCGTTCCGGGACAGGGGAAGTTCTTC.

V is TRBV5-1 and J is TRBJ1-3; maybe TRBD1 (5 bases). The length of the CDR3 is 14 residues. Germline CDR1 is SGHRS and CDR2 is YFSETQ. The V end was cut by 7 bases, the J end by 0 bases, with 11 bases between. CDR3 region: CASGDWSSGNTIYF. The CDR3 nucleotides are TGCGCCAGCGGGGACTGGTCCTCTGGAAACACCATATATTTT.

The J gene is TRBJ2-7, the V gene TRBV30; unclear D gene. Trimming stripped 6 bases from V and 4 bases from J, with 16 bases between. CDR3 length: 13 amino acids. Per germline, CDR1 GTSNPN and CDR2 SVGIG (reference sequence). The DNA for the CDR3 is TGTGCCTGTGTAACGCGGTCCCCTTACGAGCAGTACTTC. It codes for CACVTRSPYEQYF. Complete variable domain (other parts from reference TRBV30 and TRBJ2-7): SQTIHQWPATLVQPVGSPLSLECTVEGTSNPNLYWYRQAAGRGLQLLFYSVGIGQISSEVPQNLSASRPQDRQFILSSKKLLLSDSGFYLCACVTRSPYEQYFGPGTRLTVT.

This clone showed up just a few times. This sequence joins TRBV6-6 and TRBJ2-7, with D perhaps TRBD1 (5 bases). The CDR3 has 13 residues. Trimming pared 3 bases from V and 2 bases from J, leaving 8 bases between. Germline CDR1 and CDR2: MNHNY and SVGAGI (reference sequence). This CDR3 reads CASSYDRTYEQYF. CDR3 bases: TGTGCCAGCAGTTATGACAGAACCTACGAGCAGTACTTC.

This chain uses TRBV19 with TRBJ1-5; tentatively, D is TRBD1 (5 bases). The CDR3 extends over 16 amino acids. Trimming pared 4 bases from V and 1 base from J, leaving 14 bases between. Germline CDR1 reads LNHDA; CDR2 reads SQIVND (reference sequence). CDR3 DNA: TGTGCCAGTAGTAGGCGCGGGGCTACGAGCAATCAGCCCCAGCATTTT. Protein product: CASSRRGATSNQPQHF. Looking up the rest from reference TRBV19 and TRBJ1-5 gives the full variable domain: DGGITQSPKYLFRKEGQNVTLSCEQNLNHDAMYWYRQDPGQGLRLIYYSQIVNDFQKGDIAEGYSVSREKKESFPLTVTSAQKNPTAFYLCASSRRGATSNQPQHFGDGTRLSIL.

The chain joins TRBV30 to TRBJ2-1, with unresolved D. This CDR3 spans 11 amino acids. The V gene's germline CDR1 is GTSNPN and CDR2 SVGIG (reference sequence). The CDR3, as DNA: TGTGCTCTTACAGTCCGCAATGAGCAGTTCTTC. Translation gives CALTVRNEQFF.

The rearrangement links TRBV19 to TRBJ1-2; unclear D gene. Trimming cost V 5 bases and J 8 bases, with 12 bases left between them. Germline V gene data show CDR1 as LNHDA and CDR2 as SQIVND (reference sequence). This CDR3 has 12 residues. This chain's CDR3 is CASSLGIKGYTF. In nucleotides, the CDR3 is TGTGCCAGTAGTCTCGGGATAAAGGGCTACACCTTC.

The chain couples TRBV2 to TRBJ1-6; tentatively, D is TRBD1 (5 bases). Between the trimmed V and J ends, which lost 7 bases and 7 bases, there was a span of 11 bases. The CDR3 sequence is 13 residues long. Germline CDR1 SNHLY, CDR2 FYNNEI. CDR3 in DNA: TGTGCCAGCATAGAACAGGAGAATTCACCCCTCCACTTT. As protein: CASIEQENSPLHF.

V gene TRBV5-1 combines with J gene TRBJ2-2; a possible D gene is TRBD2 (7 bases). The CDR3 is 17 residues long. The ends were cut back, 4 bases at V and 0 bases at J, with 16 bases in the middle. CDR1 SGHRS and CDR2 YFSETQ come from the germline V gene. The CDR3 coding sequence is TGCGCCAGCAGCCGGGGGGACATAGGCCCGAACACCGGGGAGCTGTTTTTT. This gives the protein CASSRGDIGPNTGELFF.

J is TRBJ2-7 and V is TRBV18, with TRBD2 identical over 7 bases. This CDR3 spans 14 amino acids. The germline V gene encodes CDR1 KGHSH and CDR2 LQKENI. Germline trimming cut 9 bases from V and 6 bases from J; bases unmatched to any gene: 14. The CDR3 region has the DNA TGTGCCAGTAAGGCAGGACTAGAACGTGGCGAGCAGTACTTC. Its protein is CASKAGLERGEQYF.

The chain is built from TRBV6-1 and TRBJ2-5; tentative D call: TRBD1 (5 bases). V lost 4 bases to trimming and J lost 9 bases, with 18 bases between them. Germline V gene sequence: CDR1 MNHNS, CDR2 SASEGT. The CDR3 is 14 residues long. The CDR3 region is CASSGAGPITAQYF. CDR3 nucleotides: TGTGCCAGCAGTGGGGCAGGGCCGATTACGGCCCAGTACTTC.

V gene TRBV7-3 combines with J gene TRBJ2-7; D might be TRBD2 (5 bases). V lost 6 bases and J lost 3, with 18 bases in between. The CDR3 runs to 15 residues. Germline V CDR1 and CDR2: SGHTA, FQGTGA. CDR3 coding DNA: TGTGCCAGCAGTTACTCCCCGGGAAACAACTACGAGCAGTACTTC. Translated: CASSYSPGNNYEQYF.

Only one count was recorded for this clone. This chain connects TRBV15 to TRBJ1-6, with D unclear. The germline V and J ends were trimmed by 0 bases and 8 bases, with 8 bases remaining between them. The CDR3 runs 14 residues. Looked up from germline, CDR1 is LNHNV and CDR2 is YYDKDF (reference sequence). The CDR3 sequence: CATSRDRGDSPLHF. CDR3 in DNA: TGTGCCACCAGCAGAGACCGGGGAGATTCACCCCTCCACTTT.

J is TRBJ2-5 and V is TRBV7-4; 7 nucleotides align to TRBD2. Germline loops: CDR1 SGHVT, CDR2 SQSDAQ. V gave up 8 bases and J gave up 2 bases; unmatched junction bases: 14. The CDR3 spans 16 residues. CDR3 coding DNA: TGTGCCAGCCCGTTCCCGCCGGGAGGTAGGCAAGAGACCCAGTACTTC. Its translation is CASPFPPGGRQETQYF.

The chain joins TRBV28 to TRBJ1-4; TRBD1 matches at 7 bases. This CDR3 is 13 amino acids long. Germline V gives CDR1 MDHEN, CDR2 SYDVKM. With 5 bases clipped from V and 11 bases from J, the junction kept 8 bases outside the gene matches. As DNA, the CDR3 is TGTGCCAGCAGTCGACAAGGGGGCGCGAAACTGTTTTTT. This sequence encodes CASSRQGGAKLFF.

The chain employs TRBV7-8 and TRBJ2-7; a possible D gene is TRBD2 (6 bases). V was cut by 6 bases and J by 1 base, with 13 bases left in between. Germline CDR1 SGHVS, CDR2 FQNEAQ. This CDR3 contains 14 residues. CDR3 region: CASRPRGGSYEQYF. CDR3 DNA sequence: TGTGCCAGCAGGCCTCGTGGGGGGTCCTACGAGCAGTACTTC.

The chain has TRBV6-6 and TRBJ2-7; TRBD1 might be the D (5 bases). Trimming took 0 bases from V and 6 from J, leaving 12 bases between them. This CDR3 has 14 amino acids. Looked up from germline, CDR1 is MNHNY and CDR2 is SVGAGI (reference sequence). The CDR3, as DNA: TGTGCCAGCAGTTACTCGGGGCCCCTCGGCGAGCAGTACTTC. As protein: CASSYSGPLGEQYF.

This chain connects TRBV4-1 to TRBJ2-1, with 14 bases fitting TRBD2. CDR1 is MGHRA and CDR2 is YSYEKL in the germline V gene. The CDR3 runs to 15 residues. J lost 6 bases, V lost 6 bases, and 4 bases had no gene match. The CDR3 nucleotides are TGCGCCAGCAGGGTTGGGACTAGCGGGAGCAATGAGCAGTTCTTC. Translation gives CASRVGTSGSNEQFF.

CDR3 sequence reads: CASSSSQGRNYGYTF. The CDR3 region has the DNA TGTGCCAGCAGCTCTTCCCAGGGAAGGAACTATGGCTACACCTTC. V usage is TRBV7-9 and J usage is TRBJ1-2; D possibly corresponds to TRBD1 (5 bases). Trimming took 4 bases from V and 2 from J, leaving 14 bases between them. Germline V lookup: CDR1 SEHNR, CDR2 FQNEAQ (reference sequence). This CDR3 has 15 residues.

This clone was counted only a few times. This chain joins TRBV4-1 and TRBJ2-7, with D possibly matching TRBD1 (5 bases). The CDR3 spans 13 residues. With 0 bases removed from V and 5 bases from J, the gap between germline ends came to 8 bases. The germline V gene has CDR1 MGHRA and CDR2 YSYEKL. The CDR3 loop reads CASSQDLQDEQYF. For the CDR3, the DNA is TGCGCCAGCAGCCAAGATCTACAGGACGAGCAGTACTTC.

The V call is TRBV30, the J call TRBJ2-7; D perhaps matches TRBD1 (6 bases). CDR1 and CDR2 (germline): GTSNPN, SVGIG (reference sequence). This CDR3 contains 13 residues. Trimming removed 2 bases from V and 7 bases from J, with 15 bases in between. This chain's CDR3 is CAWSLTGLGEQYF. In DNA, the CDR3 is TGTGCCTGGAGTTTGACAGGTCTGGGGGAGCAGTACTTC.

The chain recombines TRBV10-3 with TRBJ2-1; possible D gene TRBD2, 6 bases. Deletions cut 0 bases from V and 4 bases from J, with 10 bases between. Germline V CDR1 and CDR2: ENHRY, SYGVKD. The CDR3 length is 15 residues. CDR3 in DNA: TGTGCCATCAGTGAGTCGGGGGACTTATACAATGAGCAGTTCTTC. Protein sequence: CAISESGDLYNEQFF.

The chain carries TRBV5-4 and TRBJ2-3; 10 nucleotides line up with TRBD2. With V trimmed by 3 bases and J by 4 bases, 5 bases remained unmatched. The CDR3 has 15 amino acids. Germline values: CDR1 SGHNT, CDR2 YYREEE (reference sequence). Written as DNA, the CDR3 is TGTGCCAGCAGCTCGGTGGGACTAGCGCCAGATACGCAGTATTTT. Translating gives CASSSVGLAPDTQYF.

This clone was counted once. This chain links TRBV28 with TRBJ2-2, with D perhaps matching TRBD2 (5 bases). The ends were cut back, 3 bases at V and 11 bases at J, with 10 bases in the middle. CDR1 is MDHEN, CDR2 SYDVKM, per germline. CDR3 length: 12 amino acids. The CDR3 DNA reads as TGTGCCAGCAGTTTGAGGGCCTACGAGCTGTTTTTT. This gives the protein CASSLRAYELFF.

This clone was picked up one time. V is TRBV2 and J is TRBJ1-6; TRBD1 might be the D (6 bases). Germline values: CDR1 SNHLY, CDR2 FYNNEI. The CDR3 is made up of 13 amino acids. V shed 8 bases and J shed 8 bases, with 13 bases lying between them. The CDR3 loop is CASGGGMDSPLHF. For the CDR3, the DNA is TGTGCCAGCGGGGGGGGCATGGATTCACCCCTCCACTTT.

The chain carries TRBV5-5 and TRBJ1-1; 7 nucleotides line up with TRBD1. The ends lost 2 bases at V and 2 bases at J; junction bases unmatched: 3. The CDR3 totals 14 residues. Looked up from germline, CDR1 is SGHKS and CDR2 is YYEKEE (reference sequence). The CDR3 bases are TGTGCCAGCAGCTTCCCAGGGGGTAACACTGAAGCTTTCTTT. It translates to CASSFPGGNTEAFF.

In this sample, this clone turned up a few times. This sequence joins TRBV6-5 and TRBJ2-2, with D unclear. This CDR3 has 14 amino acids. CDR1 is MNHEY and CDR2 is SVGAGI in the germline V gene. V was pared by 5 bases and J by 0 bases, with 7 bases between. The chain's CDR3 is CASSPIANTGELFF. In nucleotides, the CDR3 is TGTGCCAGCAGTCCCATAGCGAACACCGGGGAGCTGTTTTTT.

The chain combines TRBV9 with TRBJ2-5; D may be TRBD2 (6 bases). Germline V gene data show CDR1 as SGDLS and CDR2 as YYNGEE. V lost 0 bases and J lost 4, with 13 bases in between. The length of the CDR3 is 15 residues. The CDR3 protein is CASSVEGGGRETQYF. The CDR3 nucleotides are TGTGCCAGCAGCGTAGAGGGAGGAGGACGAGAGACCCAGTACTTC.